A selection of T cell receptor beta chains follows, all from one sample in a study of HIV-infected children after antiretroviral therapy interruption. TCRdb reprocessed the 3' RACE reads with MiXCR, giving one entry per CDR3 protein. The sample contains about 89,000 distinct CDR3 sequences, 6% to 8.5% of which appear only once. Sequenced here: CD45RA+ CD4+ T cells from PBMCs, pooled from several time points, sampled from a donor given antiretroviral therapy, either interrupted or continuous. These receptors were obtained from a pool of human donors with HIV. Both conserved end residues are part of each CDR3. The order of the fields is J gene, clone size, D gene, V gene, CDR3 DNA, CDR3 protein. A D gene is named only where the DNA matches it firmly. The listing skips clone size in some rows; elsewhere it reads once, few, many or a size class.

TRBJ2-7 | many | TRBD1 | TRBV29-1 | TGCAGCGGTGGACAGGGCTACGAGCAGTACTTC | CSGGQGYEQYF
TRBJ2-7 | many | TRBD1 | TRBV29-1 | TGCAGCGCCGAAGGGACAGGGAAGGCCTACGAGCAGTACTTC | CSAEGTGKAYEQYF
TRBJ2-7 | many | NA | TRBV12-5 | TGTGCTAGTGGTTTGGGGCAATCCTACGAGCAGTACTTC | CASGLGQSYEQYF
TRBJ1-2 | NA | TRBD1 | TRBV20-1 | TGCAGTGCTAGAGACCCGGACAGGGGGTATGGCTACACCTTC | CSARDPDRGYGYTF
TRBJ1-1 | many | NA | TRBV15 | TGTGCCACCAGCAGACCGCGCCCGACTGAAGCTTTCTTT | CATSRPRPTEAFF
TRBJ2-3 | few | NA | TRBV29-1 | TGCAGCGTTGATCAAAGGGGCCAGGGAGGAGCAGATACGCAGTATTTT | CSVDQRGQGGADTQYF
TRBJ2-2 | few | NA | TRBV7-8 | TGTGCCAGCAGCGTTTTCGGAGCAGCGGGCACCGGGGAGCTGTTTTTT | CASSVFGAAGTGELFF
TRBJ2-3 | many | NA | TRBV5-1 | TGCGCCAGCAGCTATATAAAAGGGGTGGATACGCAGTATTTT | CASSYIKGVDTQYF
TRBJ2-3 | many | NA | TRBV27 | TGTGCCAGCAATTGGGTGGGGGACCGAGCTAGCACAGATACGCAGTATTTT | CASNWVGDRASTDTQYF
TRBJ1-1 | many | NA | TRBV10-3 | TGTGCCATCAGTGAGAGGTCAGGGGTTGAAGCTTTCTTT | CAISERSGVEAFF
TRBJ2-1 | many | NA | TRBV29-1 | TGCAGCGTTGGGACAGTATACAATGAGCAGTTCTTC | CSVGTVYNEQFF
TRBJ1-2 | NA | TRBD1 | TRBV10-3 | TGTGCCATCAGTGAGCAGGTACAGGGGACGAACTATGGCTACACCTTC | CAISEQVQGTNYGYTF
TRBJ2-3 | many | TRBD2 | TRBV12-3/TRBV12-4 | TGTGCCAGCAGTTTCCTAGCGGGAGTTGTAGATACGCAGTATTTT | CASSFLAGVVDTQYF
TRBJ2-7 | many | NA | TRBV9 | TGTGCCAGCAGCCGGAGTGGGACAGCGGGAGAGCAGTACTTC | CASSRSGTAGEQYF
TRBJ2-1 | many | NA | TRBV6-6 | TGTGCCAGCAGTTACCCCCCGGCCAGGGGATACAATGAGCAGTTCTTC | CASSYPPARGYNEQFF
TRBJ2-7 | NA | TRBD1 | TRBV30 | TGTGCCTGGAGTGCTGGGACAGCAATCTACGAGCAGTACTTC | CAWSAGTAIYEQYF
TRBJ2-5 | many | NA | TRBV19 | TGTGCCAGTAGTATCCGCCCCCAAGAGACCCAGTACTTC | CASSIRPQETQYF
TRBJ2-2 | many | TRBD1 | TRBV5-5 | TGTGCCAGCAGCTCGACAGGGGAAACCGGGGAGCTGTTTTTT | CASSSTGETGELFF
TRBJ1-5 | few | NA | TRBV19 | TGTGCCAGTAGTTCGGAGGGGGGTCAGCCCCAGCATTTT | CASSSEGGQPQHF
TRBJ1-1 | few | NA | TRBV5-1 | TGCGCCAGCAGCCCAACCCTTGGTCCTGAAGCTTTCTTT | CASSPTLGPEAFF
TRBJ1-1 | many | TRBD1 | TRBV9 | TGTGCCAGCAGCTGGGGACAGGGGAACACTGAAGCTTTCTTT | CASSWGQGNTEAFF
TRBJ2-3 | many | NA | TRBV5-1 | TGCGCCAGCAGCTTGACGGGGTTGCAGTATTTT | CASSLTGLQYF
TRBJ2-1 | many | TRBD1 | TRBV6-1 | TGTGCCAGCAGCCCAATCCCTGACAGGGGCAAAAATGAGCAGTTCTTC | CASSPIPDRGKNEQFF
TRBJ2-7 | NA | NA | TRBV19 | TGTGCCAGTAGGGGGGGGGCTGTGCAGTACTTC | CASRGGAVQYF
TRBJ2-7 | many | TRBD1 | TRBV20-1 | TGCAGTGCCTTGGACAGGGTTGATTACGAGCAGTACTTC | CSALDRVDYEQYF
TRBJ2-1 | many | TRBD1 | TRBV7-2 | TGTGCCAGCAGCTCCCGACAGGGATACAATGAGCAGTTCTTC | CASSSRQGYNEQFF
TRBJ2-1 | many | NA | TRBV20-1 | TGCAGTGCTAGACCTACTTCCTACAATGAGCAGTTCTTC | CSARPTSYNEQFF
TRBJ2-4 | NA | NA | TRBV23-1 | TGCGCCAGCAGTCAAACGGGGTCGGGCATTCAGTACTTC | CASSQTGSGIQYF
TRBJ2-7 | many | NA | TRBV4-1 | TGCGCCAGCAGCCAAGAGATTGCAGGAGGCGAGCAGTACTTC | CASSQEIAGGEQYF
TRBJ2-1 | many | TRBD2 | TRBV6-5 | TGTGCCAGCAGTTCCCTTAGCGGGGGGTTCAATGAGCAGTTCTTC | CASSSLSGGFNEQFF
TRBJ2-7 | many | NA | TRBV5-4 | TGTGCCAGCAGCTTAGCACCCCCGTTAATAATGGTTACCTACGAGCAGTACTTC | CASSLAPPLIMVTYEQYF
TRBJ2-2 | many | TRBD1 | TRBV27 | TGTGCCAGCAGTATTGACAGGGGCCCCGGGGAGCTGTTTTTT | CASSIDRGPGELFF
TRBJ2-6 | many | TRBD1 | TRBV20-1 | TGCAGTGCTAGAGATGGGGACAGACCGTCTGGGGCCAACGTCCTGACTTTC | CSARDGDRPSGANVLTF
TRBJ2-7 | many | NA | TRBV2 | TGTGCCAGCAAGGAGGTCCGCTACGAGCAGTACTTC | CASKEVRYEQYF
TRBJ2-5 | few | NA | TRBV5-1 | TGCGCCAGCAGCTTGGAGCAGGGTGGGATTTCTAAGACCCAGTACTTC | CASSLEQGGISKTQYF
TRBJ2-1 | many | TRBD2 | TRBV6-2/TRBV6-3 | TGTGCCAGCAGGCGGACTAGCCTATACAATGAGCAGTTCTTC | CASRRTSLYNEQFF
TRBJ2-1 | NA | NA | TRBV2 | TGTGCCAGCAGTGAAGTGCTATTCTACAATGAGCAGTTCTTC | CASSEVLFYNEQFF
TRBJ2-1 | NA | NA | TRBV6-5 | TGTGCCAGCACTAGCGGAGGGGGCTACAATGAGCAGTTCTTC | CASTSGGGYNEQFF
TRBJ1-6 | many | NA | TRBV5-4 | TGTGCCAGCACCTCCGGCAGAATTTCACCCCTCCACTTT | CASTSGRISPLHF
TRBJ1-5 | many | NA | TRBV28 | TGTGCCAGCAGTTTACGGGACATCGGTCAGCCCCAGCATTTT | CASSLRDIGQPQHF
TRBJ2-4 | many | TRBD1 | TRBV11-3 | TGTGCCAGCAGCTTGCTGCCGGGACAGGGAAGCATTCAGTACTTC | CASSLLPGQGSIQYF
TRBJ2-7 | many | TRBD2 | TRBV11-2 | TGTGCCAGCAGCTTCTCAGGGGCTAGCGGGAAGTACGAGCAGTACTTC | CASSFSGASGKYEQYF
TRBJ2-5 | few | TRBD1 | TRBV12-5 | TGTGCTAGTGGTTTGGTCCTAGGGACAGCCCCAGGGACCCAGTACTTC | CASGLVLGTAPGTQYF
TRBJ2-7 | many | NA | TRBV5-1 | TGCGCCAGCAGCCCCTTAACAGGGTACGAGCAGTACTTC | CASSPLTGYEQYF
TRBJ2-7 | NA | NA | TRBV18 | TGTGCCAGCTCACCAAAAACAGTCTACGAGCAGTACTTC | CASSPKTVYEQYF
TRBJ1-2 | few | NA | TRBV5-7 | TGTGCCAGCAGCTTGGGAGCAGGGGCCTATGGCTACACCTTC | CASSLGAGAYGYTF
TRBJ2-1 | many | NA | TRBV7-3 | TGTGCCAGCAGCTTAGCCCCCCTAAGCTCCTACAATGAGCAGTTCTTC | CASSLAPLSSYNEQFF
TRBJ2-1 | many | NA | TRBV11-3 | TGTGCCAGCAGCTACGGATTGACGGGCAATGAGCAGTTCTTC | CASSYGLTGNEQFF
TRBJ2-1 | NA | NA | TRBV4-2 | TGTGCCAGCAGCCCCACTACAGGAATTGGAGGTTACAATGAGCAGTTCTTC | CASSPTTGIGGYNEQFF
TRBJ2-3 | few | NA | TRBV29-1 | TGCAGCGTTGTCCGGACAGATACGCAGTATTTT | CSVVRTDTQYF
TRBJ2-1 | many | TRBD2 | TRBV3-1 | TGTGCCAGCAGCCGAATGGGTAGCGGGGTTGATGAGCAGTTCTTC | CASSRMGSGVDEQFF
TRBJ2-3 | NA | TRBD1 | TRBV2 | TGTGCCAGCAATGCAGACAGGGTTTACGGGCAGTATTTT | CASNADRVYGQYF
TRBJ2-4 | many | NA | TRBV2 | TGTGCCAGCAGCCAGCTGTTAGCCAAAAACATTCAGTACTTC | CASSQLLAKNIQYF
TRBJ1-6 | NA | NA | TRBV21-1 | TGTGCCAGCAGCAATACCCCGGGACCCACCGATTCACCCCTCCACTTT | CASSNTPGPTDSPLHF
TRBJ1-2 | many | NA | TRBV9 | TGTGCCAGCAGCGTGGGGGCCCAGAATAGCTACACCTTC | CASSVGAQNSYTF
TRBJ2-7 | NA | TRBD1 | TRBV12-3/TRBV12-4 | TGTGCCAGCAGCACAGGGGTCAGAACCGAGCAGTACTTC | CASSTGVRTEQYF
TRBJ2-1 | NA | NA | TRBV12-3/TRBV12-4 | TGTGCCAGCAGTCGTGCAGGACGAGAGAGAGAGCAGTTCTTC | CASSRAGREREQFF
TRBJ2-7 | many | NA | TRBV6-6 | TGTGCCAGCAGTTCCAACGGGTACGAGCAGTACTTC | CASSSNGYEQYF
TRBJ1-1 | many | NA | TRBV6-1 | TGTGCCAGCAGTGAACTGAACGAAGCTTTCTTT | CASSELNEAFF
TRBJ2-7 | many | TRBD2 | TRBV11-2 | TGTGCCAGCAGCTACATGCGGGGGGCCGAGCAGTACTTC | CASSYMRGAEQYF